These 21 T cell receptor beta chains originate from one sample sequenced in a study of shared clonotypes between healthy human individuals. Assay used: immunoSEQ multiplex PCR; TCRdb lists only in-frame clones, some missing. The sample comprises 600,000 to 750,000 clones, roughly two thirds of which are singletons, and under 2% rests with the top ten. The sample was memory CD4+ T cells sorted from blood. The subset here: CD45RA-negative fraction. Source of these receptors: a woman aged 25-40 years in good health.

Written as DNA, the CDR3 is TGTGCCAGCAGCTTACCCCCACGGGGCGGGGAGCTGTTTTTT. Its protein is CASSLPPRGGELFF. The V and J genes are TRBV11-2 and TRBJ2-2, with TRBD2 as a possible D gene (5 bases). V was trimmed by 2 bases and J by 7 bases, leaving 11 bases between them. Germline V gene sequence: CDR1 SGHAT, CDR2 FQNNGV. This CDR3 spans 14 amino acids.

This chain uses TRBV7-9 with TRBJ2-6, with 8 nucleotides matching TRBD1. This CDR3 spans 17 amino acids. After removal of 5 bases from V and 2 bases from J, the junction contained 8 bases not matched to a gene. Germline V lookup: CDR1 SEHNR, CDR2 FQNEAQ (reference sequence). The CDR3 DNA reads TGTGCCAGCAGCGGAACGTTACAGGGGGCTGGGGCCAACGTCCTGACTTTC. Encoded protein: CASSGTLQGAGANVLTF. The full variable domain, in which reference TRBV7-9 and TRBJ2-6 provide the parts outside the CDR3, is DTGVSQNPRHKITKRGQNVTFRCDPISEHNRLYWYRQTLGQGPEFLTYFQNEAQLEKSRLLSDRFSAERPKGSFSTLEIQRTEQGDSAMYLCASSGTLQGAGANVLTFGAGSRLTVL.

This clone was recorded once. The chain employs TRBV5-1 and TRBJ2-7, with TRBD2 as a possible D gene (5 bases). This CDR3 is built from 14 residues. The V end was cut by 6 bases, the J end by 0 bases, with 13 bases between. From germline, CDR1 is SGHRS and CDR2 YFSETQ. CDR3 region: CASNGSPASYEQYF. The CDR3 DNA reads as TGCGCCAGCAATGGGAGTCCAGCCTCCTACGAGCAGTACTTC. Full variable domain (missing parts from reference TRBV5-1 and TRBJ2-7): KAGVTQTPRYLIKTRGQQVTLSCSPISGHRSVSWYQQTPGQGLQFLFEYFSETQRNKGNFPGRFSGRQFSNSRSEMNVSTLELGDSALYLCASNGSPASYEQYFGPGTRLTVT.

This clone was counted a single time. The chain carries TRBV30 and TRBJ1-3; D is undetermined. This CDR3 has 15 amino acids. Looked up from germline, CDR1 is GTSNPN and CDR2 is SVGIG (reference sequence). Deletions cut 2 bases from V and 1 base from J, with 12 bases between. CDR3 residues: CAWSPLMVSGNTIYF. CDR3 nucleotide sequence: TGTGCCTGGAGTCCCCTTATGGTTTCTGGAAACACCATATATTTT.

This chain connects TRBV25-1 to TRBJ2-1, with D possibly TRBD2 on 6 matching bases. Germline V lookup: CDR1 MGHDK, CDR2 SYGVNS. The CDR3 sequence is 17 residues long. V lost 5 bases and J 0 bases, leaving 17 bases between the germline ends. This chain's CDR3 is CASSFLAGPSSYNEQFF. CDR3 sequence (DNA): TGTGCCAGCAGTTTTTTGGCGGGGCCGAGCTCCTACAATGAGCAGTTCTTC.

This clone has a handful of counts. The chain uses TRBV19 and TRBJ2-1, with TRBD1 matching over 9 bases. V dropped 1 base and J dropped 5; count of bases not matched to a gene: 3. The CDR3 contains 15 residues. Germline V gene data show CDR1 as LNHDA and CDR2 as SQIVND (reference sequence). The CDR3, as DNA: TGTGCCAGTAGTATAGGGGACAGGGAAAACAATGAGCAGTTCTTC. This translates into CASSIGDRENNEQFF.

This clone was picked up a small number of times. V and J are TRBV7-8 and TRBJ2-3; 11 nucleotides match TRBD2. Trimming at V came to 5 bases and at J to 9 bases, leaving 10 bases not matched to a gene. Germline-derived CDR1 and CDR2 are SGHVS and FQNEAQ. The CDR3 totals 15 residues. The chain's CDR3 is CASSPSGTSGGTQYF. Written as DNA, the CDR3 is TGTGCCAGCAGCCCCTCCGGGACTAGCGGCGGGACGCAGTATTTT.

The chain has TRBV14 and TRBJ2-3; D unclear. The CDR3 sequence is 16 residues long. V lost 2 bases to trimming and J lost 2 bases, with 14 bases between them. In germline, CDR1 is SGHDN, CDR2 FVKESK. The CDR3 is CASSQFGGASTDTQYF. In DNA form, the CDR3 reads TGTGCCAGCAGCCAATTTGGCGGAGCTTCCACAGATACGCAGTATTTT.

The chain has TRBV29-1 and TRBJ1-1; 8 nucleotides match TRBD1. CDR3 size: 13 residues. With V trimmed by 6 bases and J by 6 bases, 9 bases remained unmatched. Germline-derived CDR1 and CDR2 are SQVTM and ANQGSEA. The CDR3 DNA sequence: TGCAGCGTGGACACAGGGGGGACGTCTGAAGCTTTCTTT. This encodes CSVDTGGTSEAFF.

The chain is built from TRBV4-2 and TRBJ1-5; TRBD1 might be the D (6 bases). CDR3 size: 15 residues. Trimming took 0 bases from V and 9 from J, leaving 15 bases between them. Germline CDR1 is LGHNA and CDR2 is YNFKEQ. The chain's CDR3 is CASSQDSGGGRPQHF. As DNA, the CDR3 is TGTGCCAGCAGCCAAGATTCGGGAGGGGGTCGGCCCCAGCATTTT.

This chain uses TRBV7-2 with TRBJ2-7; 7 bases fit TRBD2. Trimming took 1 base from V and 0 from J; bases not matched to a gene: 6. The germline CDR1 and CDR2 sequences are SGHTA and FQGNSA. This CDR3 is 16 amino acids long. This CDR3 is CASSLGSAGRSYEQYF. The CDR3 coding sequence is TGTGCCAGCAGCTTAGGGTCAGCGGGGCGCTCCTACGAGCAGTACTTC.

This rearrangement joins TRBV21-1 to TRBJ2-1; no check of the table's D call, TRBD2, against the DNA was made. TRBV21-1 is designated a pseudogene. CDR3 size: 18 residues. The CDR3 DNA sequence: TGTGCCAGCAGCAAAGGGGAGGCTAGCGGGAGGGAATTCAATGAGCAGTTCTTC. This codes for CASSKGEASGREFNEQFF.

This clone has ten or more counts. The chain carries TRBV6-5 and TRBJ1-5, with a tentative D call TRBD1 (5 bases). This CDR3 comprises 16 residues. Germline CDR1 and CDR2: MNHEY and SVGAGI. Trimming left V 1 base short and J 1 base short, with 11 bases between. The CDR3 DNA is TGTGCCAGCAGTTACTGGGGGGTTCAAAGCAATCAGCCCCAGCATTTT. This gives the protein CASSYWGVQSNQPQHF.

V gene TRBV10-1 combines with J gene TRBJ2-1; TRBD1 is a possible D gene (6 bases). Germline loops: CDR1 WNHNN, CDR2 SYGVQD (reference sequence). The ends were cut back, 6 bases at V and 4 bases at J, with 10 bases in the middle. The CDR3 covers 13 residues. The CDR3 sequence is CASRGRGYNEQFF. For the CDR3, the DNA is TGCGCCAGCAGGGGCAGGGGATACAATGAGCAGTTCTTC.

This sequence joins TRBV6-1 and TRBJ2-7, with D hard to call. With 2 bases removed from V and 1 base from J, the gap between germline ends came to 6 bases. Germline V CDR1 and CDR2: MNHNS, SASEGT. The CDR3 is 13 residues long. The chain's CDR3 is CASSEHRSYEQYF. The CDR3 DNA is TGTGCCAGCAGTGAACACCGATCCTACGAGCAGTACTTC.

The genes are TRBV11-3 and TRBJ2-7; possibly TRBD2 for D (5 bases). CDR1 and CDR2 (germline): SGHNT, YENEEA. The V and J ends lost 1 base and 6 bases respectively, with 13 bases between them. CDR3 size: 14 residues. CDR3 coding DNA: TGTGCCAGCAGCTTAGCAGGAGGTGGACCCGAGCAGTACTTC. Residues: CASSLAGGGPEQYF.

V is TRBV4-1 and J is TRBJ2-1; 7 positions match TRBD2. Germline V lookup: CDR1 MGHRA, CDR2 YSYEKL. V was pared by 1 base and J by 8 bases, with 5 bases of the junction left unmatched. This CDR3 is built from 14 residues. CDR3 sequence reads: CASSQGLAVDEQFF. CDR3 DNA: TGCGCCAGCAGCCAAGGCCTAGCGGTTGATGAGCAGTTCTTC.

The rearrangement uses TRBV5-6 and TRBJ1-4; D gene uncertain. V was trimmed by 5 bases and J by 5 bases, leaving 10 bases between them. This CDR3 is 13 amino acids long. Germline CDR1 and CDR2: SGHDT and YYEEEE. CDR3 in DNA: TGTGCCAGCAGGGCTCCTACGAATGAAAAACTGTTTTTT. This encodes CASRAPTNEKLFF.

The sample holds one count of this clone. V is TRBV18 and J is TRBJ2-7, with 7 nucleotides matching TRBD1. The germline gives CDR1 KGHSH, CDR2 LQKENI. The CDR3 loop spans 16 amino acids. Trimming at V came to 4 bases and at J to 1 base, leaving 10 bases not matched to a gene. This CDR3 is CASSLRTGPTSYEQYF. CDR3 DNA: TGTGCCAGCTCACTACGGACAGGCCCCACTTCCTACGAGCAGTACTTC.

The chain recombines TRBV7-9 with TRBJ1-4, with 9 bases identical to TRBD1. The CDR3 is 13 residues long. Trimming at V came to 8 bases and at J to 3 bases, leaving 1 base not matched to a gene. Germline-derived CDR1 and CDR2 are SEHNR and FQNEAQ (reference sequence). CDR3 in DNA: TGTGCCAGCGGGACAGGGCCTAATGAAAAACTGTTTTTT. This codes for CASGTGPNEKLFF.

This clone was counted a few times. V usage is TRBV29-1 and J usage is TRBJ1-5; D is uncertain. The germline V gene has CDR1 SQVTM and CDR2 ANQGSEA. The V and J ends lost 0 bases and 4 bases respectively, with 4 bases between them. The CDR3 totals 12 residues. CDR3 bases: TGCAGCGTTGAAGAAGGAAATCAGCCCCAGCATTTT. Its protein is CSVEEGNQPQHF.